This T cell receptor (beta chain) originates from a study of T cells in Graves' hyperthyroidism and ophthalmopathy. RNA transcripts yielded amplified TCR beta CDR3 regions. With the HTBI primer set, the TCR CDR3 went through a first round of RT-PCR. TCRdb used MiXCR to reprocess the multiplex PCR reads, holding one entry per CDR3 protein. The sample holds more than 350,000 distinct CDR3 sequences; under 15% are singletons and the top ten take about 31%. Germline CDR1 is LNHDA and CDR2 is SQIVND (reference sequence). This CDR3 has 13 residues. The V gene lost 0 bases and the J gene lost 3 bases, with 6 bases spanning the gap. The study left out patients who had uncontrolled infection, other autoimmune disease, pregnancy or lactation. Fresh peripheral blood, roughly 9.8 ml of it, supplied the PBMCs. As for this clonotype: Its target is unknown.

Regarding the study as a whole: Blood also showed most of the thyroid clonotypes that were expanded above 0.001.

The genes are TRBV19 and TRBJ2-7; the D gene is possibly TRBD2 (5 bases). The receptor comes from a woman aged 25 to 45 with Graves' hyperthyroidism. The sequencing input was blood. The CDR3 DNA is TGTGCCAGTAGTATAGAACGGGGCTACGAGCAGTACTTC. It specifies CASSIERGYEQYF.